This TCR beta chain was obtained from a study of T cells in lung cancer brain metastases listed by TCRdb under 2018. For context, the study as a whole: Of the 20 patients, approximately 18 had a history of tobacco use, with a median of approximately 40 pack-years. About 90% of the roughly 20 patients received no interval therapy between primary and metastasis resection. Median interval between primary and brain metastasis specimen acquisition was approximately 350 days. In this study, the TCR beta CDR3 repertoires of fully resected primary non-small cell lung cancers were compared with those of paired brain metastases. The cohort comprised 20 or so patients contributing about 40 specimens, one primary lung lesion and one brain metastasis each. Of the patients, about a dozen were female and roughly 9 were male, and their median age at first diagnosis was around 57 years. DNA integrity number averaged about 4 in both primary and metastatic specimens, with no significant difference between sites.

Patients underwent resection for synchronous oligometastatic disease or delayed recurrence of a solitary brain metastasis. To avoid including cancers other than NSCLC, any patient with a history of multiple malignancies was excluded. Tumor areas were macrodissected from about 5 deparaffinized 10 um unstained sections guided by marked H&E slides. Every specimen was formalin-fixed and paraffin-embedded (FFPE). The AllPrep DNA/RNA FFPE Kit was used for extraction of genomic DNA. General study outcomes and caveats: DNA fragmentation in FFPE samples may have prevented retrieval of the complete infiltrating T cell repertoire. Most clones were specific to a single lesion, and paired lesions overlapped only to a limited degree (mean Morisita index around 0.23). Compared with their paired primaries, brain metastases had significantly fewer unique productive clones (median roughly 1,400 versus 4,700). It was not possible to control for the effects of preoperative corticosteroids on T cell infiltration in brain metastases. The ten most abundant clones made up a significantly larger repertoire fraction in brain metastases than primaries, suggesting clonal expansion.

Between roughly 2.24 and 5 ug genomic DNA was input per sample, with paired samples receiving equal DNA input. TCR beta libraries were constructed with the immunoSEQ hsTCRbeta Kit, which uses multiplexed V and J gene primers in two PCR steps. Pooled libraries with positive and negative controls were sequenced on an Illumina MiSeq using a 100-cycle paired-end protocol. The authors processed their data as follows. Raw data were processed by the immunoSEQ vendor into normalized, annotated TCR beta repertoire reports. Richness was defined as unique clones by nucleotide sequence, with iChao1 and Efron-Thisted estimators extrapolating total richness. To characterize and compare the paired lesions, the analysis used Pielou's evenness, Simpson's index, the proportional abundance of the top-ten clones, and the Morisita overlap index. The clones in this table, taken by TCRdb from immuneACCESS, are in-frame only. Not every clone is retained; where verified, under half of the shortfall comes from an unresolved V gene, and the cause of the rest is unknown. The V and J calls and clone size were taken over from that table, and D and trimming were inferred from the DNA. In this sample the table shows under 3,000 clones, 85% to 95% of which occur a single time. Clones ranked in the top ten supply over 3% of the sample.

A single count supports this clone. Its antigen target is currently unknown. No base qualities exist here, and no much larger clone lies one base off it. The CDR3 starts with the cysteine, ends with the phenylalanine, and has 15 residues. The CDR3 DNA has 45 bases and is translated from base 1. CDR1 and CDR2, per the germline V gene (reference sequence), are SEHNR and FQNEAQ. Relative to germline, V is 5 bases shorter and J is 1 base shorter, with 13 bases between their ends. Specimen: tumor tissue from a brain metastasis. The cell subset or site label, as the study defines it: paired resected brain metastasis. The receptor's source is a man aged 70-80 years with non-small cell lung cancer that had spread to the brain. The sequence is built from TRBV7-9 and TRBJ2-3, and possibly TRBD1, on 6 matching bases. The CDR3 reads CASSISTGGTDTQYF. The nucleotides are TGTGCCAGCAGCATCTCGACAGGAGGCACAGATACGCAGTATTTT.